A single sample gave rise to the 25 T cell receptor beta chains below, sequenced in a study of Ad26.COV2.S vaccination and SARS-CoV-2 variants. The sample's treatment: around 19 received Ad26.COV2.S at low or high dose, single or two shots; several received placebo; per-sample allocation not given. Sample collection was performed on day 63 after the first vaccine or placebo injection. Sequenced by immunoSEQ multiplex PCR; TCRdb stores in-frame clones only, minus some. The table lists 350,000 to 500,000 clones, roughly 89% of them singletons. This material consisted of peripheral blood, taken in a trial of Ad26.COV2.S vaccine versus placebo. Receptor source: a person aged 18-60 years who received the Ad26.COV2.S COVID-19 vaccine or a placebo.

This chain connects TRBV7-2 to TRBJ1-1; perhaps TRBD1 as D (5 bases). Germline V gene data show CDR1 as SGHTA and CDR2 as FQGNSA. Trimming removed 1 base from V and 3 bases from J, with 18 bases in between. The CDR3 sequence is 17 residues long. Written as DNA, the CDR3 is TGTGCCAGCAGCTTAGTCGTTGCGGGGGTCGGGTACACTGAAGCTTTCTTT. It codes for CASSLVVAGVGYTEAFF.

The rearrangement uses TRBV6-5 and TRBJ1-1, with D maybe TRBD1 (5 bases). The V gene lost 5 bases and the J gene lost 3 bases, with 13 bases spanning the gap. Germline assignment: CDR1 MNHEY and CDR2 SVGAGI. This CDR3 has 14 amino acids. CDR3 nucleotide sequence: TGTGCCAGCAGTACGGACGGGGGTTACACTGAAGCTTTCTTT. As protein: CASSTDGGYTEAFF.

Notes on this clone: Other DNA sequences within the sample encode an identical CDR3. The chain combines TRBV7-2 with TRBJ2-7; D unclear. Germline values: CDR1 SGHTA, CDR2 FQGNSA. V gave up 5 bases and J gave up 0 bases, with 8 bases separating them. The CDR3 is made up of 13 amino acids. The CDR3 bases are TGTGCCAGCAGCCTCGGTATCTCCTACGAGCAGTACGTC. Translating gives CASSLGISYEQYV.

The chain has TRBV18 and TRBJ1-3; a possible D gene is TRBD1 (5 bases). Trimming left V 5 bases short and J 0 bases short, with 8 bases between. The CDR3 runs to 14 residues. Germline-derived CDR1 and CDR2 are KGHSH and LQKENI. The CDR3 DNA reads TGTGCCAGCTCAAGCGACAGCTCTGGAAACACCATATATTTT. Its protein is CASSSDSSGNTIYF.

J is TRBJ2-3 and V is TRBV5-1; the D is unclear. CDR3 length: 16 amino acids. The V gene lost 4 bases and the J gene lost 2 bases, with 17 bases spanning the gap. Germline-derived CDR1 and CDR2 are SGHRS and YFSETQ. CDR3 sequence: CASSKTPGQPTDTQYF. The CDR3 region has the DNA TGCGCCAGCAGCAAAACCCCCGGGCAGCCCACAGATACGCAGTATTTT. Together with reference TRBV5-1 and TRBJ2-3, the CDR3 gives the full variable domain: KAGVTQTPRYLIKTRGQQVTLSCSPISGHRSVSWYQQTPGQGLQFLFEYFSETQRNKGNFPGRFSGRQFSNSRSEMNVSTLELGDSALYLCASSKTPGQPTDTQYFGPGTRLTVL.

The gene calls are TRBV3-1 (or the pseudogene TRBV3-2) and TRBJ2-7; 10 nucleotides match TRBD1. CDR1 and CDR2 from the germline V gene are LGHDT and YNNKEL (reference sequence). V dropped 1 base and J dropped 7; count of bases not matched to a gene: 4. The CDR3 runs to 14 residues. The chain's CDR3 is CASSQGQGAQEQYF. As DNA, the CDR3 is TGTGCCAGCAGCCAAGGACAGGGGGCGCAGGAGCAGTACTTC.

The V gene is TRBV7-8, the J gene TRBJ2-7; D unresolved. The CDR3 contains 14 residues. Trimming pared 3 bases from V and 3 bases from J, leaving 12 bases between. CDR1 is SGHVS and CDR2 is FQNEAQ in the germline V gene. The CDR3 DNA sequence: TGTGCCAGCAGCTTCGCGGAAATCGACTACGAGCAGTACTTC. Amino acid sequence: CASSFAEIDYEQYF.

This chain joins TRBV12-3 or TRBV12-4 and TRBJ1-1; D call uncertain. Trimming shortened V by 5 bases and J by 1 base, and 5 bases separated the two germline ends. The CDR3 is 12 residues long. The CDR3 nucleotides are TGTGCCAGCAGTCAGGAGAACACTGAAGCTTTCTTT. Translating gives CASSQENTEAFF.

The chain recombines TRBV3-1 (or the pseudogene TRBV3-2) with TRBJ1-1; D ambiguous. Germline loops: CDR1 LGHDT, CDR2 YNNKEL (reference sequence). The CDR3 covers 14 residues. Trimming took off 0 bases at V and 5 bases at J, with 10 bases between the two ends. The CDR3 reads CASSQDVGLTEAFF. The CDR3 DNA sequence: TGTGCCAGCAGCCAAGATGTCGGGTTGACTGAAGCTTTCTTT.

V is TRBV27 and J is TRBJ2-5; D gene unclear. V was pared by 6 bases and J by 7 bases, with 18 bases between. Germline CDR1 MNHEY, CDR2 SMNVEV (reference sequence). The CDR3 has 14 residues. CDR3 protein: CASSRRLHTGTQYF. CDR3 nucleotide sequence: TGTGCCAGCAGCCGCAGGCTCCATACCGGGACCCAGTACTTC.

The chain uses TRBV6-6 and TRBJ2-6; D not resolved. Germline CDR1 and CDR2: MNHNY and SVGAGI (reference sequence). Trimming pared 4 bases from V and 3 bases from J, leaving 10 bases between. The CDR3 consists of 15 residues. The CDR3 reads CASSSQTGGANVLTF. In DNA, the CDR3 is TGTGCCAGCAGTTCCCAGACGGGTGGGGCCAACGTCCTGACTTTC.

CDR3 region: CASSQDQRPDLNTEAFF. CDR3 nucleotides: TGCGCCAGCAGCCAAGATCAAAGGCCAGACTTGAACACTGAAGCTTTCTTT. The rearrangement links TRBV4-1 to TRBJ1-1; D unclear. Looked up from germline, CDR1 is MGHRA and CDR2 is YSYEKL. The V gene lost 0 bases and the J gene lost 0 bases, with 14 bases spanning the gap. The CDR3 is 17 amino acids.

The rearrangement joins TRBV3-1 (or the pseudogene TRBV3-2) to TRBJ1-2; 10 positions agree with TRBD1. CDR1 and CDR2 from the germline V gene are LGHDT and YNNKEL (reference sequence). The CDR3 loop spans 15 amino acids. J lost 8 bases, V lost 3 bases, and 9 bases had no gene match. CDR3 protein: CASSQLTGGFGGYTF. In nucleotides, the CDR3 is TGTGCCAGCAGCCAGCTGACAGGGGGCTTCGGGGGCTACACCTTC.

The chain employs TRBV18 and TRBJ2-5; D is unclear. This CDR3 comprises 15 residues. CDR1 is KGHSH, CDR2 LQKENI, per germline. V dropped 0 bases and J dropped 2 bases, with 10 bases sitting between them. CDR3 region: CASSPPAGRQETQYF. The CDR3 DNA follows: TGTGCCAGCTCACCACCGGCAGGTCGACAAGAGACCCAGTACTTC.

The V call is TRBV6-5, the J call TRBJ2-1, with 10 bases fitting TRBD1. The CDR3 contains 15 residues. CDR1 is MNHEY and CDR2 is SVGAGI in the germline V gene. J was trimmed by 4 bases and V by 1 base; bases with no gene match: 1. Written as DNA, the CDR3 is TGTGCCAGCAGTTACTGGACAGGGGGGTACAATGAGCAGTTCTTC. Translating gives CASSYWTGGYNEQFF.

The rearrangement links TRBV19 to TRBJ2-1; maybe TRBD2 (5 bases). CDR3 length: 11 residues. The germline V gene has CDR1 LNHDA and CDR2 SQIVND (reference sequence). V was cut by 10 bases and J by 8 bases, with 12 bases left in between. Here the CDR3 DNA reads TGTGCCACTGAGGGTTGGGATGAGCAGTTCTTC. Translated: CATEGWDEQFF.

This chain's CDR3 is CASSDGRVYEQYF. The CDR3 coding sequence is TGTGCCAGCAGTGATGGCAGGGTGTACGAGCAGTACTTC. The chain uses TRBV6-1 and TRBJ2-7; possibly TRBD1 for D (5 bases). The CDR3 contains 13 residues. V was clipped by 3 bases and J by 4 bases, with 10 bases between them. Germline values: CDR1 MNHNS, CDR2 SASEGT.

This chain connects TRBV30 to TRBJ2-1, with TRBD2 matching over 11 bases. The junction had 4 bases not matched to a gene; V was cut back by 1 base and J by 5 bases. Germline assignment: CDR1 GTSNPN and CDR2 SVGIG (reference sequence). The CDR3 contains 15 residues. CDR3 DNA sequence: TGTGCCTGGAGTGAGGGACTAGCGGTAGACAATGAGCAGTTCTTC. Protein: CAWSEGLAVDNEQFF.

The sample holds one count of this clone. CDR3 nucleotide sequence: TGCAGCGTCCTTCCCTTCAGGGGGGTGATCGGTACGCAGTATTTT. As protein: CSVLPFRGVIGTQYF. The rearrangement joins TRBV29-1 to TRBJ2-3; weak D call: TRBD1 (7 bases). Germline V gene sequence: CDR1 SQVTM, CDR2 ANQGSEA. Trimming pared 6 bases from V and 8 bases from J, leaving 24 bases between. The CDR3 consists of 15 residues.

The V gene is TRBV6-5, the J gene TRBJ1-6, with D perhaps TRBD1 (5 bases). The CDR3 sequence is 13 residues long. The germline V gene encodes CDR1 MNHEY and CDR2 SVGAGI. V was pared by 4 bases and J by 10 bases, with 11 bases between. CDR3 nucleotide sequence: TGTGCCAGCAGTTTACAGGAGGGGTCACCCCTCCACTTT. It is translated as CASSLQEGSPLHF.

The chain links TRBV5-1 to TRBJ1-2, with D unresolved. This CDR3 contains 13 residues. Trimming took off 0 bases at V and 5 bases at J, with 8 bases between the two ends. Germline CDR1 reads SGHRS; CDR2 reads YFSETQ. For the CDR3, the DNA is TGCGCCAGCAGCTTGGAACGTTATTATGGCTACACCTTC. Translation: CASSLERYYGYTF.

The DNA of the CDR3 is TGTGCCACCAGTGACTACCCGAAGCCGGGGGAGCTGTTTTTT. It specifies CATSDYPKPGELFF. The rearrangement links TRBV24-1 to TRBJ2-2; the D is unclear. This CDR3 region has 14 residues. Trimming shortened V by 4 bases and J by 8 bases, and 13 bases separated the two germline ends. Germline V gene sequence: CDR1 KGHDR, CDR2 SFDVKD.

This sequence joins TRBV10-3 and TRBJ1-2; D ambiguous. This CDR3 has 12 residues. From germline, CDR1 is ENHRY and CDR2 SYGVKD. V gave up 3 bases and J gave up 8 bases, with 10 bases separating them. The CDR3 DNA follows: TGTGCCATCAGTGAATGGGTCCACGGCTACACCTTC. Protein product: CAISEWVHGYTF.

V usage is TRBV3-1 (or the pseudogene TRBV3-2) and J usage is TRBJ2-3; 14 nucleotides line up with TRBD2. Germline-derived CDR1 and CDR2 are LGHDT and YNNKEL (reference sequence). The CDR3 has 22 residues. V gave up 2 bases and J gave up 5 bases; unmatched junction bases: 21. The CDR3 nucleotides are TGTGCCAGCAGCCAAAGGTGGGGCGGAAGGACTAGCGGGAGGAGTCTGGTAGATACGCAGTATTTT. Translating gives CASSQRWGGRTSGRSLVDTQYF.

CDR3 bases: TGTGCCAGCAGTTTACCACTAGACAGGGCGAAGACCCAGTACTTC. Protein: CASSLPLDRAKTQYF. This chain connects TRBV28 to TRBJ2-5, with 7 bases matching TRBD1. V lost 2 bases to trimming and J lost 6 bases; unmatched junction nucleotides: 9. The germline CDR1 and CDR2 sequences are MDHEN and SYDVKM. This CDR3 spans 15 amino acids. Full variable domain (outside the CDR3, taken from reference TRBV28 and TRBJ2-5): DVKVTQSSRYLVKRTGEKVFLECVQDMDHENMFWYRQDPGLGLRLIYFSYDVKMKEKGDIPEGYSVSREKKERFSLILESASTNQTSMYLCASSLPLDRAKTQYFGPGTRLLVL.